The subject of this entry is one T cell receptor beta chain. Authors' data handling: Estimation of nucleated cell counts relied on the amplification of reference gene primers. This table comes from immunoSEQ multiplex PCR, and its TCRdb copy is limited to in-frame clones, with some not included. That table gives V, J and clone size, and the DNA gave D and trimming. This repertoire shows about 58,000 clones, approximately 89% found once; its top ten account for 13% to 15%. These data are taken from a study of blood T cell repertoires in COVID-19. Study-level information: The United States, Italy and Spain provided the acute and convalescent COVID-19 samples. In each case, the material was cDNA or gDNA derived from T cells, B-cell-depleted T cells, or PBMCs.

This receptor was obtained from a woman aged 60-75 years with active COVID-19. The sample comprised peripheral blood.

The CDR3: CASSPDFTGELFF. CDR3 in DNA: TGTGCCAGCAGTCCAGACTTCACCGGGGAGCTGTTTTTT. The chain couples TRBV2 to TRBJ2-2; D unclear. CDR3 size: 13 residues. The germline gives CDR1 SNHLY, CDR2 FYNNEI. The V end lost 5 bases, the J end lost 4 bases, and 8 bases lay between the germline ends.